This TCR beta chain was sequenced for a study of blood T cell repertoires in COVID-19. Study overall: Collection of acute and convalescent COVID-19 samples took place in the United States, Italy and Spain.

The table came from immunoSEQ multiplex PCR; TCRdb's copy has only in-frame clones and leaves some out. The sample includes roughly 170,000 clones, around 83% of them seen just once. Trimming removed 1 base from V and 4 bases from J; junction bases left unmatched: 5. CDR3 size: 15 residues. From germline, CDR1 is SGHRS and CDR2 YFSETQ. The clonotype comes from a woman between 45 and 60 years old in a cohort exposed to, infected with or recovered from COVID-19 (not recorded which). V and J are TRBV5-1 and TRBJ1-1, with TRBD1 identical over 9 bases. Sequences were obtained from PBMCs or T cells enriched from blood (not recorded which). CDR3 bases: TGCGCCAGCAGCTTGAAGGGACAGGGCGGCACTGAAGCTTTCTTT. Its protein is CASSLKGQGGTEAFF.